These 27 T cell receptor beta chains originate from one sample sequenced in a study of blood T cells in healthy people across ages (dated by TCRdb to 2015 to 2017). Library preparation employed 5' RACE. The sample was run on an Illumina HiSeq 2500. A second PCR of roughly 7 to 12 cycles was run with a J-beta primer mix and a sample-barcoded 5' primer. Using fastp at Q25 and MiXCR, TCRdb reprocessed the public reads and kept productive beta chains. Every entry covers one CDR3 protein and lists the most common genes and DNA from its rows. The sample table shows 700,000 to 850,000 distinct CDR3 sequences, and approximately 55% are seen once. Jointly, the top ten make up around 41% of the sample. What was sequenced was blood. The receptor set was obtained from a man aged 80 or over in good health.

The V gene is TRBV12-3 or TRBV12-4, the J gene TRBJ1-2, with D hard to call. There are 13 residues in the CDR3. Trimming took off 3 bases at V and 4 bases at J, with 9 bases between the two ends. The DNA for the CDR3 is TGTGCCAGCAGTTTTTCCGTTATCTATGGCTACACCTTC. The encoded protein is CASSFSVIYGYTF.

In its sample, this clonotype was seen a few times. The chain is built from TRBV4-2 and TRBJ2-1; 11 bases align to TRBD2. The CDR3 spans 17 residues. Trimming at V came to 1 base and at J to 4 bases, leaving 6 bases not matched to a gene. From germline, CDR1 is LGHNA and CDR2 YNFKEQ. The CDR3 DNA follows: TGTGCCAGCAGCCAAGGGGGTAGCGGGAGGGCATACAATGAGCAGTTCTTC. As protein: CASSQGGSGRAYNEQFF.

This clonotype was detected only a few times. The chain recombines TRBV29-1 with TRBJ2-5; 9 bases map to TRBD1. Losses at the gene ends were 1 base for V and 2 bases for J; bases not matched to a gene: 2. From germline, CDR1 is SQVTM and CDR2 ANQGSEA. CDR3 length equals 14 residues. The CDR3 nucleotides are TGCAGCGTTGAAGGGGACAGGGATCAAGAGACCCAGTACTTC. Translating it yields CSVEGDRDQETQYF.

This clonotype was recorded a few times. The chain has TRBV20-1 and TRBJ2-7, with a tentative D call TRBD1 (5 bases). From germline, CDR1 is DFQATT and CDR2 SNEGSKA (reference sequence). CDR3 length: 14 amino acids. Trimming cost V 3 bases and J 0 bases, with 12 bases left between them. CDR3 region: CSARTVPHSYEQYF. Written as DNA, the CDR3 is TGCAGTGCTAGGACAGTTCCGCACTCCTACGAGCAGTACTTC.

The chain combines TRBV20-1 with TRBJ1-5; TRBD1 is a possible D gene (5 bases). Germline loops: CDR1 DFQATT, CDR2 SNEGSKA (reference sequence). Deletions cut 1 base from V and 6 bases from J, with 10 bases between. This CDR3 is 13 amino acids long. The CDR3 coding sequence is TGCAGTGCTAGAGGAGACAGCCGTCAGCCCCAGCATTTT. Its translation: CSARGDSRQPQHF.

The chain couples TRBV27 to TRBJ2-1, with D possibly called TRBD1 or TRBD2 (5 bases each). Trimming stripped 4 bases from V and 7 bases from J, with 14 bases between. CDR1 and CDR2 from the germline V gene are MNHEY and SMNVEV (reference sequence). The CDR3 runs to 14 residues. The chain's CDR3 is CASSWGPRGNEQFF. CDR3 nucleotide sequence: TGTGCCAGCAGTTGGGGTCCGAGGGGTAATGAGCAGTTCTTC.

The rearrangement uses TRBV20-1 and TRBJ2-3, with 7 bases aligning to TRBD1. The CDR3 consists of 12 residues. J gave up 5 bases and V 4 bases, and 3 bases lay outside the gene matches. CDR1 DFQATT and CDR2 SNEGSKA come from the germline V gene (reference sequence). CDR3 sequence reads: CSATQGIDTQYF. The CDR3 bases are TGCAGTGCTACACAGGGGATAGATACGCAGTATTTT.

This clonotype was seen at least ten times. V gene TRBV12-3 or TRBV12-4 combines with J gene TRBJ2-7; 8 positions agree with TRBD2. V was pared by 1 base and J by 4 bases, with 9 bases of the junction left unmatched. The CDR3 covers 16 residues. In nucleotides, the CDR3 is TGTGCCAGCAGTTTAGGAGCAGCGGGAGTGGTATACGAGCAGTACTTC. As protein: CASSLGAAGVVYEQYF.

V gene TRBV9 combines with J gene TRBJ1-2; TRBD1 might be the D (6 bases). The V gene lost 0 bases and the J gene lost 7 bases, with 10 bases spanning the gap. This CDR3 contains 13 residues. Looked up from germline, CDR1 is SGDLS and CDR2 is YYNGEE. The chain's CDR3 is CASSVEGVGGYTF. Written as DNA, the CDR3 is TGTGCCAGCAGCGTAGAGGGGGTAGGTGGCTACACCTTC.

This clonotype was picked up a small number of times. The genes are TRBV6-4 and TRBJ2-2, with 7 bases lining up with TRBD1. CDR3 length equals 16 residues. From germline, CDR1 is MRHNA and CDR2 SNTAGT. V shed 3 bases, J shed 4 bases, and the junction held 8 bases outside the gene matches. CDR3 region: CASSELGQEPTGELFF. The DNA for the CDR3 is TGTGCCAGCAGTGAACTAGGACAGGAGCCCACCGGGGAGCTGTTTTTT.

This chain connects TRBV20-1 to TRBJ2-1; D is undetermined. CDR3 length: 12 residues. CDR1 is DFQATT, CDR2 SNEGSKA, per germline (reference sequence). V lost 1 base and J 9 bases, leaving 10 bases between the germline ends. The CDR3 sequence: CSARALLVEQFF. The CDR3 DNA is TGCAGTGCTAGAGCCCTCCTTGTTGAGCAGTTCTTC.

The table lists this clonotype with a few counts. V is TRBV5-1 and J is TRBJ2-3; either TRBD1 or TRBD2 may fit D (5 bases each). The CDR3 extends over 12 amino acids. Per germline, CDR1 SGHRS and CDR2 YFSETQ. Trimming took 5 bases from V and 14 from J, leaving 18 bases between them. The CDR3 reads CASRGEHRYAYF. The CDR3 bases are TGCGCCAGCAGGGGGGAGCACAGATACGCGTATTTT.

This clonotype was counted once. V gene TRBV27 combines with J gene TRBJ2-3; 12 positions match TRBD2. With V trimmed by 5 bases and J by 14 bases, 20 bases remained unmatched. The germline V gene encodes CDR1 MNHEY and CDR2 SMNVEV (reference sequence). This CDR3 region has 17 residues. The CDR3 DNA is TGTGCCAGCAGTCTCCTTCGACTAGCGGGAGAGCACAGATACGCGTATTTT. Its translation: CASSLLRLAGEHRYAYF.

The CDR3 reads CSATQGPETQYF. For the CDR3, the DNA is TGCAGCGCCACCCAGGGGCCAGAGACCCAGTACTTC. The genes are TRBV29-1 and TRBJ2-4; a possible D gene is TRBD1 (6 bases). The J call may be faulty, since TRBJ2-5 better matches the DNA end. The CDR3 spans 12 residues. Per the germline V gene, CDR1 is SQVTM and CDR2 is ANQGSEA.

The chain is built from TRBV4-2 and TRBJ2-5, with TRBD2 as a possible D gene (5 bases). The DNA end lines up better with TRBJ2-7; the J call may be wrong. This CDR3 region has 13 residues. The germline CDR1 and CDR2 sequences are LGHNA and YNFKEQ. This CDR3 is CASSQPGSDEQYF. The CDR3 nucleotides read TGTGCCAGCAGCCAACCGGGATCCGACGAGCAGTACTTC.

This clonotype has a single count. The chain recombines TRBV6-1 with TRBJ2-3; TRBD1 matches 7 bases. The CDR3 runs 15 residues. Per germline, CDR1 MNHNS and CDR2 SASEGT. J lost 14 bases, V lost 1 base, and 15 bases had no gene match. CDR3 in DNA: TGTGCCAGCAGTGAAGGGTACAGGGGAATTAGAGACGCGTATTTT. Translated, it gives CASSEGYRGIRDAYF.

CDR3 DNA: TGTGCCACCAGCAGTGGTGGAGGGAACTCCTACAATGAGCAGTACTTC. This codes for CATSSGGGNSYNEQYF. The gene calls are TRBV15 and TRBJ2-1; maybe TRBD2 (6 bases). The DNA end favors TRBJ2-7, so the J call may be wrong. CDR1 LNHNV and CDR2 YYDKDF come from the germline V gene (reference sequence). The CDR3 length is 16 residues.

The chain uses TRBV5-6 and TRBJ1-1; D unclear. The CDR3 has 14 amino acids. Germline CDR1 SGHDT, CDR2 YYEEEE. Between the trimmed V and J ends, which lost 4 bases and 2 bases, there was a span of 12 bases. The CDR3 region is CASSRPGPNTEAFF. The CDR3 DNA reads TGTGCCAGCAGCCGTCCGGGCCCCAACACTGAAGCTTTCTTT.

In nucleotides, the CDR3 is TGTGCCAGCAGCCGCACCGGGACTAGCTACAATGAGCAGTTCTTC. Protein: CASSRTGTSYNEQFF. The chain combines TRBV3-1 with TRBJ2-1, with 8 bases aligning to TRBD2. CDR1 LGHDT and CDR2 YNNKEL come from the germline V gene (reference sequence). With V trimmed by 4 bases and J by 3 bases, 5 bases remained unmatched. This CDR3 is built from 15 residues.

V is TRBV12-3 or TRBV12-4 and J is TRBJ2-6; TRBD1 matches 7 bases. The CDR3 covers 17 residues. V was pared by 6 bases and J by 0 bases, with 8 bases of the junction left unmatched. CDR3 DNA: TGTGCCAGCAGCCAATCGACAGGGCTCTCTGGGGCCAACGTCCTGACTTTC. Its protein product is CASSQSTGLSGANVLTF.

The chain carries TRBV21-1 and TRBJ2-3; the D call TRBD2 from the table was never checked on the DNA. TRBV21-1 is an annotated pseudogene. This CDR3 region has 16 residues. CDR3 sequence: CASSTLASGIHRYAYF. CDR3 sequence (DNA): TGTGCCAGCAGCACCCTCGCTAGCGGGATCCACAGATACGCGTATTTT.

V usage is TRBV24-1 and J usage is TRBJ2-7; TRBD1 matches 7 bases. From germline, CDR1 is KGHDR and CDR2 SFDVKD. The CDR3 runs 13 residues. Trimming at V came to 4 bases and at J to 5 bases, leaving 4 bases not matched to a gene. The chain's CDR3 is CATSDYRGDEQYF. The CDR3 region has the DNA TGTGCCACCAGTGACTACAGGGGCGACGAGCAGTACTTC.

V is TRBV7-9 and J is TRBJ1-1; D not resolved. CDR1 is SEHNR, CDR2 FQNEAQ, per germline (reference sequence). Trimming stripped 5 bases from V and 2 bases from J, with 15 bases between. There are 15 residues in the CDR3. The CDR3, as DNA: TGTGCCAGCAGCCCGTATGGGAACTCCAACACTGAAGCTTTCTTT. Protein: CASSPYGNSNTEAFF.

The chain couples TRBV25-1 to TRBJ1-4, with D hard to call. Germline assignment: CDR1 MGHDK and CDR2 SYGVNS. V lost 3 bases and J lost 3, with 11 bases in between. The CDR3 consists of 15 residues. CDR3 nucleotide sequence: TGTGCCAGCAGTGACTCGGGAGGGCCTAATGAAAAACTGTTTTTT. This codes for CASSDSGGPNEKLFF.

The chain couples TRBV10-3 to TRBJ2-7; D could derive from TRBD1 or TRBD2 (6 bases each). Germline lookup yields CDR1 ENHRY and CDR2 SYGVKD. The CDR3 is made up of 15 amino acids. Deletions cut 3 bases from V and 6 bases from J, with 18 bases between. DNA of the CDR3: TGTGCCATCAGTGACAGGGCGGGACACACCTCCGAGCAGTACTTC. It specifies CAISDRAGHTSEQYF.

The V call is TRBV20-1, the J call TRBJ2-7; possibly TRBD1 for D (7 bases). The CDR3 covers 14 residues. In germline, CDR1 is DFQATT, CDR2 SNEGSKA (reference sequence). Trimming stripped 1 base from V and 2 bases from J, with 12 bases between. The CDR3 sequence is CSARGGTAPYEQYF. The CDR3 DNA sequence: TGCAGTGCTAGAGGCGGGACAGCGCCCTACGAGCAGTACTTC.

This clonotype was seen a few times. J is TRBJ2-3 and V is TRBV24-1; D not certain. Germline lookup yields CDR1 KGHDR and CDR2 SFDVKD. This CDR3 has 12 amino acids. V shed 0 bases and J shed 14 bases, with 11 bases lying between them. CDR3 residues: CATSDLGDKAYF. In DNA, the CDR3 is TGTGCCACCAGTGATTTGGGAGATAAGGCGTATTTT.